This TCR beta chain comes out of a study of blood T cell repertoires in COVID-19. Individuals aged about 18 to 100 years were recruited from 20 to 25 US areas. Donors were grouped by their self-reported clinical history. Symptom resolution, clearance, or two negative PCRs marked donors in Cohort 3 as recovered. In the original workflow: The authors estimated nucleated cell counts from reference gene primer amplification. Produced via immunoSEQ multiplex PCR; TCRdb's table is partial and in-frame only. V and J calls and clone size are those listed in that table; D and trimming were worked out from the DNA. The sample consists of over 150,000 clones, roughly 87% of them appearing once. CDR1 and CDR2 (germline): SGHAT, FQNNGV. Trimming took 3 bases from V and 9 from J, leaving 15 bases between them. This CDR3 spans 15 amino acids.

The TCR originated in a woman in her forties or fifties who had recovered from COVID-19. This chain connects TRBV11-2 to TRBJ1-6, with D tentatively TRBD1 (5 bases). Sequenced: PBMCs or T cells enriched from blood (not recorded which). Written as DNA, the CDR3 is TGTGCCAGCAGCTTCCAGGGAAAGATTGGTTCACCCCTCCACTTT. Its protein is CASSFQGKIGSPLHF.